Listed below are T cell receptor beta chains from one sample, sequenced in a study of blood T cell repertoires in COVID-19. The table came from immunoSEQ multiplex PCR; TCRdb's copy has only in-frame clones and leaves some out. This table has tens of thousands of clones, about nine tenths appearing once. What was sequenced was peripheral blood. The source is a human donor in a cohort sampled during active COVID-19. The CDR3 runs from the conserved cysteine through the conserved F or W. Fields, in order: clone size, D gene, J gene, V gene, CDR3 protein, CDR3 DNA. A D gene is named only where the DNA matches it firmly. Only part of the rows carry a size: once, few, many, or a class if the clone is expanded.

>.|.|TRBJ1-5|TRBV28
CASRTEYSNQPQHF
TGTGCCAGCAGGACAGAATATAGCAATCAGCCCCAGCATTTT
>.|TRBD2|TRBJ2-1|TRBV6-4
CASSATPSGGYNEQFF
TGTGCCAGCAGTGCCACCCCGAGCGGGGGGTACAATGAGCAGTTCTTC
>.|TRBD1|TRBJ1-3|TRBV28
CASVGQGVANTIYF
TGTGCCAGCGTGGGACAGGGGGTCGCAAACACCATATATTTT
>.|.|TRBJ2-1|TRBV11-2
CASSLAGVGEQFF
TGTGCCAGCAGCTTAGCGGGGGTTGGTGAGCAGTTCTTC
>.|.|TRBJ1-5|TRBV11-3
CASSYGGRSNQPQHF
TGTGCCAGCAGCTATGGTGGCAGAAGCAATCAGCCCCAGCATTTT
>.|.|TRBJ2-6|TRBV5-1
CASSLAPSSGANVLTF
TGCGCCAGCAGCTTGGCTCCGAGCTCTGGGGCCAACGTCCTGACTTTC
>.|.|TRBJ1-2|TRBV9
CASNPTRGGDYGYTF
TGTGCCAGCAACCCAACTCGAGGGGGGGACTATGGCTACACCTTC
>.|TRBD1|TRBJ1-2|TRBV19
CASSTRQGRIEGYTF
TGTGCCAGTAGTACCCGACAGGGTAGGATTGAGGGCTACACCTTC
>.|TRBD2|TRBJ2-1|TRBV24-1
CATSDLGSGGNEQFF
TGTGCCACCAGTGATTTAGGATCGGGGGGCAATGAGCAGTTCTTC
>.|TRBD1|TRBJ1-6|TRBV5-1
CASSPGQGDSPLHF
TGCGCCAGCAGCCCGGGACAGGGGGATTCACCCCTCCACTTT
>.|.|TRBJ1-3|TRBV11-3
CASSSGQFSGNTIYF
TGTGCCAGCAGTTCCGGACAGTTCTCTGGAAACACCATATATTTT
>.|.|TRBJ1-4|TRBV27
CASSRAGNEKLFF
TGTGCCAGCAGTAGGGCAGGGAATGAAAAACTGTTTTTT
>.|TRBD1|TRBJ1-2|TRBV28
CASSPGQGPSYGYTF
TGTGCCAGCAGTCCGGGACAGGGTCCCTCCTATGGCTACACCTTC
>once|TRBD1|TRBJ1-5|TRBV19
CASSETGEHQPQHF
TGTGCCAGTAGCGAGACAGGGGAGCACCAGCCCCAGCATTTT
>.|.|TRBJ1-2|TRBV6-5
CASSEINYGYTF
TGTGCCAGCAGCGAGATTAACTATGGCTACACCTTC
>once|.|TRBJ1-1|TRBV5-1
CASSSDGQNTEAFF
TGCGCCAGCAGCTCAGATGGACAGAACACTGAAGCTTTCTTT
>.|.|TRBJ1-1|TRBV7-8
CASSLASGPGGTEAFF
TGTGCCAGCAGCTTAGCGTCCGGTCCGGGGGGCACTGAAGCTTTCTTT
>.|.|TRBJ2-3|TRBV7-2
CASSLAGGNTQYF
TGTGCCAGCAGCTTAGCGGGGGGAAACACGCAGTATTTT